This TCR beta chain derives from a study of blood T cells in healthy people across ages. The germline CDR1 and CDR2 sequences are SGDLS and YYNGEE. V gave up 0 bases and J gave up 9 bases, with 16 bases separating them. The CDR3 spans 15 residues. The second PCR ran about 6 to 11 cycles with a sample-barcoded 5' primer and J-beta primers. TCRdb reprocessed the 5' RACE reads via MiXCR and lists one record per CDR3 protein. Of more than 650,000 distinct CDR3 sequences in the sample, 20% to 25% were seen once. The study recruited healthy Caucasian donors from Russia who were aged roughly 6 to 95. This TCR came from a man in his sixties or seventies in good health. V and J are TRBV9 and TRBJ2-1, with a tentative D call TRBD2 (7 bases). The specimen sequenced was blood. In nucleotides, the CDR3 is TGTGCCAGCAGCGTAGAGGCAGGGAGGGGGGTTGAGCAGTTCTTC. Amino acids: CASSVEAGRGVEQFF.